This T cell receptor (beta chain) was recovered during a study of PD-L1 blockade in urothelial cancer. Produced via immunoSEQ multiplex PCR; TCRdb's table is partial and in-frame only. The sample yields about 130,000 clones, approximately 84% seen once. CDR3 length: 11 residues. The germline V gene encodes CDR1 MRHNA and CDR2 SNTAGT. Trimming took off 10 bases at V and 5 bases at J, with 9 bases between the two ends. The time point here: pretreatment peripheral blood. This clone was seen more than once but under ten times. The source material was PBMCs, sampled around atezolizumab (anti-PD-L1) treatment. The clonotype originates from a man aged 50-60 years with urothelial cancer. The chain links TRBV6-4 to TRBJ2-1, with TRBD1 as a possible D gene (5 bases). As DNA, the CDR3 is TGTGCCACTGGACACCACAATGAGCAGTTCTTC. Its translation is CATGHHNEQFF.